The entry below describes one T cell receptor beta chain. Original data processing: Nucleated cell counts were estimated from reference gene primer amplification. Repertoires were generated with immunoSEQ multiplex PCR, while TCRdb's copy carries only in-frame clones and drops some. V and J calls and clone size come straight from that table; D and trimming were deduced from the DNA. The table lists under 500,000 clones, roughly 87% of them singletons. This sample stems from a study of blood T cell repertoires in COVID-19. Study information: Italy, Spain and the United States were the sources of the convalescent and acute COVID-19 samples. In each case, the material was cDNA or gDNA derived from T cells, B-cell-depleted T cells, or PBMCs.

Cohorts were assigned according to the clinical history that participants reported. The CDR3 length is 15 residues. V was clipped by 0 bases and J by 4 bases, with 10 bases between them. The germline CDR1 and CDR2 sequences are SGDLS and YYNGEE. The source is a woman aged 18 to 35 with acute COVID-19. Specimen: PBMCs or T cells enriched from blood (not recorded which). The genes are TRBV9 and TRBJ2-2; D might be TRBD2 (6 bases). The CDR3 sequence: CASSVGSSGTGELFF. CDR3 nucleotides: TGTGCCAGCAGCGTAGGTAGTAGCGGCACCGGGGAGCTGTTTTTT.